The next 25 T cell receptor beta chains were all read from a single sample in a study of OX40 agonist ivuxolimab in advanced cancers. The repertoire was sequenced with immunoSEQ multiplex PCR; TCRdb's copy has only in-frame clones and lacks some. This table has tens of thousands of clones, roughly 80% appearing once. The sample was CD4+ or CD8+ T cells sorted from blood, taken in a trial of the OX40 agonist ivuxolimab. These receptors all come from an adult with an advanced solid tumor such as melanoma, head and neck, liver or kidney cancer.

This chain links TRBV29-1 with TRBJ2-1; 8 nucleotides agree with TRBD2. V trimming: 2 bases; J trimming: 1 base; junction bases outside the gene matches: 7. The CDR3 length is 16 residues. CDR1 and CDR2 (germline): SQVTM, ANQGSEA. In DNA form, the CDR3 reads TGCAGCGTTGAATCCCTACTAGCGGAGTCCTACAATGAGCAGTTCTTC. Protein product: CSVESLLAESYNEQFF.

The rearrangement links TRBV13 to TRBJ2-3; D possibly corresponds to TRBD2 (5 bases). V lost 3 bases and J lost 2, with 12 bases in between. Looked up from germline, CDR1 is PRHDT and CDR2 is FYEKMQ (reference sequence). CDR3 size: 15 residues. The CDR3 nucleotides are TGTGCCAGCAGCTTTGAGAGCGGTTCCACAGATACGCAGTATTTT. This gives the protein CASSFESGSTDTQYF.

The sample holds one count of this clone. This sequence joins TRBV6-5 and TRBJ2-1, with 10 bases matching TRBD2. Germline V gene lookup returns CDR1 MNHEY and CDR2 SVGAGI. The CDR3 is 15 residues long. With 4 bases clipped from V and 2 bases from J, the junction kept 2 bases outside the gene matches. The CDR3 DNA sequence: TGTGCCAGCAGTTCAGCGGGAGGGGCCTACAATGAGCAGTTCTTC. Translation: CASSSAGGAYNEQFF.

The chain carries TRBV5-1 and TRBJ1-1, with TRBD1 as a possible D gene (6 bases). Trimming shortened V by 4 bases and J by 0 bases, and 13 bases separated the two germline ends. Germline CDR1 reads SGHRS; CDR2 reads YFSETQ. The CDR3 is 15 residues long. The CDR3 nucleotides read TGCGCCAGCAGCGATGGGGGCAGTATGAACACTGAAGCTTTCTTT. Translation gives CASSDGGSMNTEAFF. Combining the CDR3 with reference TRBV5-1 and TRBJ1-1 gives the whole variable domain KAGVTQTPRYLIKTRGQQVTLSCSPISGHRSVSWYQQTPGQGLQFLFEYFSETQRNKGNFPGRFSGRQFSNSRSEMNVSTLELGDSALYLCASSDGGSMNTEAFFGQGTRLTVV.

This clone was found a few times. The chain recombines TRBV6-6 with TRBJ2-1; 7 nucleotides match TRBD2. This CDR3 contains 14 residues. Germline V gene lookup returns CDR1 MNHNY and CDR2 SVGAGI (reference sequence). V lost 10 bases to trimming and J lost 2 bases; unmatched junction nucleotides: 8. The chain's CDR3 is CAIAGLAAYNEQFF. CDR3 sequence (DNA): TGTGCCATCGCAGGGCTAGCGGCCTACAATGAGCAGTTCTTC.

V usage is TRBV7-6 and J usage is TRBJ1-5; D is undetermined. CDR3 length: 18 amino acids. The germline V gene encodes CDR1 SGHVS and CDR2 FNYEAQ. V gave up 1 base and J gave up 0 bases, with 16 bases separating them. CDR3 sequence reads: CASSLVPLTKYSNQPQHF. In DNA form, the CDR3 reads TGTGCCAGCAGCTTAGTGCCACTCACAAAATATAGCAATCAGCCCCAGCATTTT.

The chain links TRBV5-1 to TRBJ2-7; D remains unclear. Between the trimmed V and J ends, which lost 4 bases and 3 bases, there was a span of 14 bases. Germline CDR1 SGHRS, CDR2 YFSETQ. The CDR3 covers 14 residues. CDR3 nucleotide sequence: TGCGCCAGCAGCGCCGGCCAAGGTATCTACGAGCAGTACTTC. Its protein is CASSAGQGIYEQYF.

This chain links TRBV30 with TRBJ2-3; 8 nucleotides match TRBD2. The CDR3 is 14 residues long. J gave up 5 bases and V 4 bases, and 8 bases lay outside the gene matches. The germline CDR1 and CDR2 sequences are GTSNPN and SVGIG (reference sequence). CDR3: CAWNTGGPVDTQYF. DNA for the CDR3: TGTGCCTGGAATACGGGGGGGCCAGTAGATACGCAGTATTTT.

The chain links TRBV29-1 to TRBJ2-3; D is perhaps TRBD2 (7 bases). CDR1 and CDR2 from the germline V gene are SQVTM and ANQGSEA. The CDR3 length is 14 residues. V lost 6 bases, J lost 6 bases, and 19 bases lay in between. This CDR3 reads CSVVGGAVTDTQYF. The CDR3, as DNA: TGCAGCGTGGTAGGGGGGGCGGTGACCGATACGCAGTATTTT.

The V call is TRBV28, the J call TRBJ1-1; possible D gene TRBD1, 5 bases. Germline CDR1 and CDR2: MDHEN and SYDVKM. This CDR3 region has 14 residues. Trimming removed 5 bases at V and 1 base at J, with 11 bases between. This CDR3 reads CASSKSTGNTEAFF. The CDR3 region has the DNA TGTGCCAGCAGTAAAAGTACAGGGAACACTGAAGCTTTCTTT. Looking up the rest from reference TRBV28 and TRBJ1-1 gives the full variable domain: DVKVTQSSRYLVKRTGEKVFLECVQDMDHENMFWYRQDPGLGLRLIYFSYDVKMKEKGDIPEGYSVSREKKERFSLILESASTNQTSMYLCASSKSTGNTEAFFGQGTRLTVV.

The CDR3 spells CASSVGQGAEETQYF. The DNA of the CDR3 is TGTGCCAGTAGTGTCGGACAGGGGGCCGAAGAGACCCAGTACTTC. The rearrangement joins TRBV19 to TRBJ2-5, with 11 bases matching TRBD1. The CDR3 sequence is 15 residues long. With V trimmed by 5 bases and J by 3 bases, 5 bases remained unmatched. CDR1 and CDR2 from the germline V gene are LNHDA and SQIVND (reference sequence).

The count of this clone is one. The genes are TRBV7-9 and TRBJ2-2; 8 bases fit TRBD2. CDR1 and CDR2 from the germline V gene are SEHNR and FQNEAQ (reference sequence). The CDR3 covers 16 residues. Unmatched junction bases numbered 6, after V lost 3 bases and J lost 3 bases. The CDR3 sequence: CASSFGSGGDTGELFF. The CDR3 DNA sequence: TGTGCCAGCAGCTTTGGAAGCGGGGGAGACACCGGGGAGCTGTTTTTT. The full variable domain, in which reference TRBV7-9 and TRBJ2-2 provide the parts outside the CDR3, is DTGVSQNPRHKITKRGQNVTFRCDPISEHNRLYWYRQTLGQGPEFLTYFQNEAQLEKSRLLSDRFSAERPKGSFSTLEIQRTEQGDSAMYLCASSFGSGGDTGELFFGEGSRLTVL.

This chain links TRBV19 with TRBJ2-2; D remains unclear. The CDR3 loop spans 15 amino acids. Germline-derived CDR1 and CDR2 are LNHDA and SQIVND (reference sequence). The V end lost 7 bases, the J end lost 2 bases, and 14 bases lay between the germline ends. The CDR3 loop is CASTPTGRNTGELFF. The CDR3 DNA is TGTGCCAGTACCCCGACGGGTCGAAACACCGGGGAGCTGTTTTTT.

The rearrangement links TRBV27 to TRBJ2-5; 11 bases fit TRBD2. V lost 5 bases and J lost 5; bases outside the gene matches: 7. The CDR3 has 15 amino acids. Germline assignment: CDR1 MNHEY and CDR2 SMNVEV (reference sequence). CDR3 in DNA: TGTGCCAGCAGTATCCTAGCGGGGGGTCTGGAGACCCAGTACTTC. Its protein is CASSILAGGLETQYF.

This chain links TRBV4-3 with TRBJ2-1, with 10 bases fitting TRBD1. This CDR3 has 20 amino acids. Germline assignment: CDR1 LGHNA and CDR2 YSLEER. V dropped 3 bases and J dropped 0; count of bases not matched to a gene: 14. The CDR3 nucleotides read TGCGCCAGCAGCCACCCTACGGGGGACAGGGGTGCCAGCTCCTACAATGAGCAGTTCTTC. Encoded protein: CASSHPTGDRGASSYNEQFF.

V and J are TRBV6-6 and TRBJ1-1; D ambiguous. Germline V CDR1 and CDR2: MNHNY, SVGAGI (reference sequence). V lost 9 bases to trimming and J lost 0 bases, with 11 bases between them. CDR3 length equals 13 residues. The CDR3 region is CARVFFVNTEAFF. CDR3 in DNA: TGTGCCAGAGTGTTTTTTGTGAACACTGAAGCTTTCTTT.

This clone has a handful of counts. Here the CDR3 reads CASSVTVDTLNTEAFF. The CDR3 DNA reads TGTGCCAGCAGCGTAACCGTCGACACCCTGAACACTGAAGCTTTCTTT. The chain recombines TRBV9 with TRBJ1-1; no clear D gene. The CDR3 runs 16 residues. Trimming removed 1 base from V and 0 bases from J, with 13 bases in between. CDR1 is SGDLS and CDR2 is YYNGEE in the germline V gene.

The genes are TRBV7-6 and TRBJ2-7; TRBD1 matches 7 bases. The CDR3 spans 16 residues. The junction had 10 bases not matched to a gene; V was cut back by 5 bases and J by 0 bases. The germline gives CDR1 SGHVS, CDR2 FNYEAQ. The CDR3 loop reads CASSPTTGQGSYEQYF. CDR3 nucleotide sequence: TGTGCCAGCAGCCCAACGACAGGGCAGGGCTCCTACGAGCAGTACTTC.

The V gene is TRBV6-5, the J gene TRBJ2-1, with D maybe TRBD2 (5 bases). Trimming took 2 bases from V and 6 from J, leaving 17 bases between them. The CDR3 is 16 amino acids. The germline V gene encodes CDR1 MNHEY and CDR2 SVGAGI. As DNA, the CDR3 is TGTGCCAGCAGTTACCCCCATGATTCAGCGGTCAATGAGCAGTTCTTC. This translates into CASSYPHDSAVNEQFF.

This chain connects TRBV7-9 to TRBJ2-2, with D unresolved. Germline assignment: CDR1 SEHNR and CDR2 FQNEAQ (reference sequence). This CDR3 region has 14 residues. V was clipped by 0 bases and J by 3 bases, with 5 bases between them. DNA for the CDR3: TGTGCCAGCAGCTTAGCCCTGCACACCGGGGAGCTGTTTTTT. Amino acid sequence: CASSLALHTGELFF.

In its sample, this clone ranks as medium-sized. V is TRBV27 and J is TRBJ1-6; unclear D gene. The CDR3 totals 15 residues. Germline assignment: CDR1 MNHEY and CDR2 SMNVEV (reference sequence). Trimming took off 4 bases at V and 3 bases at J, with 10 bases between the two ends. CDR3 DNA sequence: TGTGCCAGCAGTTCCCGACTGAACTATAATTCACCCCTCCACTTT. Translation gives CASSSRLNYNSPLHF.

This chain joins TRBV5-1 and TRBJ2-5; 7 bases are shared with TRBD2. V lost 0 bases and J lost 4; bases outside the gene matches: 12. The germline V gene has CDR1 SGHRS and CDR2 YFSETQ. This CDR3 has 17 amino acids. The CDR3 DNA is TGCGCCAGCAGCTTGGGGGACTACCGAAGGTTAAGAGAGACCCAGTACTTC. Protein product: CASSLGDYRRLRETQYF.

This sequence joins TRBV19 and TRBJ1-2; a weak D match, TRBD1 (5 bases). Germline assignment: CDR1 LNHDA and CDR2 SQIVND (reference sequence). Between the trimmed V and J ends, which lost 7 bases and 7 bases, there was a span of 13 bases. The CDR3 has 12 residues. The DNA of the CDR3 is TGTGCCAGTATGGCGGGGGTTGCTGGCTACACCTTC. As protein: CASMAGVAGYTF.

In its sample, this clone was seen a few times. The CDR3 region is CASSLEAAGALQETQYF. CDR3 sequence (DNA): TGTGCCAGCAGCTTAGAGGCAGCGGGGGCCCTCCAAGAGACCCAGTACTTC. The chain has TRBV11-2 and TRBJ2-5, with TRBD2 matching over 8 bases. V shed 0 bases and J 1 base; nucleotides not matched to a gene: 7. This CDR3 has 17 residues. Germline V gene data show CDR1 as SGHAT and CDR2 as FQNNGV.

Written as DNA, the CDR3 is TGTGCCAGCATTGGACTCTCAAGCTCCTACAATGAGCAGTTCTTC. Translated: CASIGLSSSYNEQFF. V usage is TRBV28 and J usage is TRBJ2-1; D may be TRBD2 (5 bases). V was clipped by 7 bases and J by 0 bases, with 13 bases between them. The CDR3 covers 15 residues. Germline CDR1 MDHEN, CDR2 SYDVKM. The full variable domain, its missing parts supplied by reference TRBV28 and TRBJ2-1, is DVKVTQSSRYLVKRTGEKVFLECVQDMDHENMFWYRQDPGLGLRLIYFSYDVKMKEKGDIPEGYSVSREKKERFSLILESASTNQTSMYLCASIGLSSSYNEQFFGPGTRLTVL.